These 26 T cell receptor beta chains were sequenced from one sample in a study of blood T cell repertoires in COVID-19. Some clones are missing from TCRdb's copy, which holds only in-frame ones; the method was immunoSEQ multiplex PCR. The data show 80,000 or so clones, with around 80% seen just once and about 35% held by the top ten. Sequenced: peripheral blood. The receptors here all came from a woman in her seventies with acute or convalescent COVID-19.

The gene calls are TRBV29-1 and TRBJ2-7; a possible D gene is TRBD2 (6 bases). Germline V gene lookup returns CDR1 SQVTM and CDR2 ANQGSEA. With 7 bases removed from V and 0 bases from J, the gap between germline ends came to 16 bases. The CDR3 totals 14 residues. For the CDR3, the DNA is TGCAGCGGGCCGGGACTCCTGAGCTCCTACGAGCAGTACTTC. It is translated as CSGPGLLSSYEQYF.

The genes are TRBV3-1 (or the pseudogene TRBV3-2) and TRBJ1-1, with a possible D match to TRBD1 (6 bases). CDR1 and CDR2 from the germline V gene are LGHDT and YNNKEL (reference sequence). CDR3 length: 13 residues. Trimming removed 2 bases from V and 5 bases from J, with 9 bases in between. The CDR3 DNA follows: TGTGCCAGCAGCCAACTCAGGGGAACTGAAGCTTTCTTT. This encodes CASSQLRGTEAFF.

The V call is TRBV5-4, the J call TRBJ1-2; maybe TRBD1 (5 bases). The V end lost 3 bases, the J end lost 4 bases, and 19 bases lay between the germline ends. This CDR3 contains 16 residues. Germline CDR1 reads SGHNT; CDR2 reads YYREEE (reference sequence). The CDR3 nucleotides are TGTGCCAGCAGCTCGCCGCGGGACGGATATCTCTATGGCTACACCTTC. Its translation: CASSSPRDGYLYGYTF.

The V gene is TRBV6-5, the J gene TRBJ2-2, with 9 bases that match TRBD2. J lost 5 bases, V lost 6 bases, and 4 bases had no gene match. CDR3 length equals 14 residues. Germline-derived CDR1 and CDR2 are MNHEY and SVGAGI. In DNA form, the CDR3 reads TGTGCCAGCAGGAGGAGCGGGGGGACCGGGGAGCTGTTTTTT. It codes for CASRRSGGTGELFF.

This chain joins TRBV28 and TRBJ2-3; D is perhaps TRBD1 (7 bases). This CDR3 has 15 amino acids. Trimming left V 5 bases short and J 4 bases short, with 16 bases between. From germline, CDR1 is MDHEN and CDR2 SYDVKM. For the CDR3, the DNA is TGTGCCAGCAGTCAAGCGTCAGGGGGGCCAGATACGCAGTATTTT. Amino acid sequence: CASSQASGGPDTQYF.

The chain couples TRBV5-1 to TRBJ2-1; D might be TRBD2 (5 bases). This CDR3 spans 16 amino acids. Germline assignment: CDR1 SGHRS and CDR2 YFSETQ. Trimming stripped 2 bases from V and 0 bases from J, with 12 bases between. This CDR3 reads CASSLSPTSSYNEQFF. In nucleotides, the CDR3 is TGCGCCAGCAGCTTATCACCCACTAGCTCCTACAATGAGCAGTTCTTC. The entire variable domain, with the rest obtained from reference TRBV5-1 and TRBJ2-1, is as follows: KAGVTQTPRYLIKTRGQQVTLSCSPISGHRSVSWYQQTPGQGLQFLFEYFSETQRNKGNFPGRFSGRQFSNSRSEMNVSTLELGDSALYLCASSLSPTSSYNEQFFGPGTRLTVL.

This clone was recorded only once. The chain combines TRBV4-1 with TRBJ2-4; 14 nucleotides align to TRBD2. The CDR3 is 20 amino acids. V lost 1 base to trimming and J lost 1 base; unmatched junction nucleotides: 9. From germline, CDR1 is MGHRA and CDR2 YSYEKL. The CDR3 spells CASSQGTSGRTRSAKNIQYF. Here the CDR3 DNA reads TGCGCCAGCAGCCAAGGGACTAGCGGGAGGACCCGCTCCGCCAAAAACATTCAGTACTTC.

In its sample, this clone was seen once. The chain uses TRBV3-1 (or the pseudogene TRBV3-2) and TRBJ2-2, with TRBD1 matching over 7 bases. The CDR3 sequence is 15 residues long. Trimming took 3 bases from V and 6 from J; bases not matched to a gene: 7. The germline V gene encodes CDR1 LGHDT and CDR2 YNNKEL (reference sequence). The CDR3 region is CASSHRQGRAGELFF. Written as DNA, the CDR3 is TGTGCCAGCAGCCACCGACAGGGACGGGCCGGGGAGCTGTTTTTT.

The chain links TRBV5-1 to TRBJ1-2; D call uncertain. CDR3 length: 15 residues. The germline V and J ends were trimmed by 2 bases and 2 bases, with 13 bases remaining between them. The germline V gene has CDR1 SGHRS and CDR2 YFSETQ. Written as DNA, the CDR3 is TGCGCCAGCAGCTTCGTCCCCCAGGCCAACTATGGCTACACCTTC. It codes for CASSFVPQANYGYTF.

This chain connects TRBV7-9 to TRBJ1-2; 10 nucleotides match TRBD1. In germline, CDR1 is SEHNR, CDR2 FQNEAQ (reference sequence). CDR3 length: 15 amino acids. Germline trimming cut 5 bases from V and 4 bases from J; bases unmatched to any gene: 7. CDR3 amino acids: CASSGQGVLGYGYTF. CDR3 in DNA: TGTGCCAGCAGCGGACAGGGGGTATTAGGCTATGGCTACACCTTC. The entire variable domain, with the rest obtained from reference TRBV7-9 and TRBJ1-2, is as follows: DTGVSQNPRHKITKRGQNVTFRCDPISEHNRLYWYRQTLGQGPEFLTYFQNEAQLEKSRLLSDRFSAERPKGSFSTLEIQRTEQGDSAMYLCASSGQGVLGYGYTFGSGTRLTVV.

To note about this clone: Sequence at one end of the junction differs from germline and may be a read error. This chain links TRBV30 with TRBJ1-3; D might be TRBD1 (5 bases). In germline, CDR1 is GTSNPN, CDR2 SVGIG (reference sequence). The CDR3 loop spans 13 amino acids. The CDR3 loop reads CAWSDGAGNTIYF. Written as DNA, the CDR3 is TGTGCCTGGAGTGATGGGGCTGGGAACACCATATATTTT.

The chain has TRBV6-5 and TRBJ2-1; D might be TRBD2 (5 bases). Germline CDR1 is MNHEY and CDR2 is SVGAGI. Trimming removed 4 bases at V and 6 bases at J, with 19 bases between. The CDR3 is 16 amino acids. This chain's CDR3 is CASSWLNPGKRNEQFF. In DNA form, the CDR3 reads TGTGCCAGCAGTTGGCTGAATCCGGGAAAACGCAATGAGCAGTTCTTC.

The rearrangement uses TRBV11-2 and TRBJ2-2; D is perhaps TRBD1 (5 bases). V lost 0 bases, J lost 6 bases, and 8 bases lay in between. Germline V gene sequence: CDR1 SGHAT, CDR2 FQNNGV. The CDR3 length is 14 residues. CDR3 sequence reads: CASSLDRGAGELFF. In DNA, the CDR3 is TGTGCCAGCAGCTTAGATAGGGGCGCCGGGGAGCTGTTTTTT.

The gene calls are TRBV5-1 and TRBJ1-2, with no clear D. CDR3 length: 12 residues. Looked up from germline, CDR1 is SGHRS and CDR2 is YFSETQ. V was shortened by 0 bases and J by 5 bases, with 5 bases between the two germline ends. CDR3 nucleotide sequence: TGCGCCAGCAGCTTGGATCAGTATGGCTACACCTTC. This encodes CASSLDQYGYTF.

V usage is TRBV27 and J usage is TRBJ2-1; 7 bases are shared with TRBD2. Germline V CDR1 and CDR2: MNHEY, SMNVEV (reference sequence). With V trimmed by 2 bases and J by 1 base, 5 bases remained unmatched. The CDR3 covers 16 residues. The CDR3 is CASSLRGAGSYNEQFF. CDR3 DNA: TGTGCCAGCAGTTTAAGGGGAGCGGGGTCCTACAATGAGCAGTTCTTC.

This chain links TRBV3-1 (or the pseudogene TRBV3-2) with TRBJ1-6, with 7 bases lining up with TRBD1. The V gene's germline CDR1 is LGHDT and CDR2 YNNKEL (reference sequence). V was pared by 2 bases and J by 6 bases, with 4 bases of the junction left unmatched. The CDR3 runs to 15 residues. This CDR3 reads CASSQTGVFNSPLHF. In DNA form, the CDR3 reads TGTGCCAGCAGCCAAACAGGGGTATTTAATTCACCCCTCCACTTT.

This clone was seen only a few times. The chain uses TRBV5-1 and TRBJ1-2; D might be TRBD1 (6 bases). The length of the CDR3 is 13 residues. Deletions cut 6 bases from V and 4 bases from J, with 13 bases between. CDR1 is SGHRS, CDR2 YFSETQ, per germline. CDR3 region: CASTLGGSYGYTF. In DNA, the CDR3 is TGCGCCAGCACCTTAGGGGGTTCCTATGGCTACACCTTC.

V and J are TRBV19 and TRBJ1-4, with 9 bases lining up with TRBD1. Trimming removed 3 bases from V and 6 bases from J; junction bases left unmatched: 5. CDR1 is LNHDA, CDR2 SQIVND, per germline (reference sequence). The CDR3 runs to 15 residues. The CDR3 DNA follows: TGTGCCAGTAGTATTCTTCGGACAGGGGATGAAAAACTGTTTTTT. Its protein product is CASSILRTGDEKLFF.

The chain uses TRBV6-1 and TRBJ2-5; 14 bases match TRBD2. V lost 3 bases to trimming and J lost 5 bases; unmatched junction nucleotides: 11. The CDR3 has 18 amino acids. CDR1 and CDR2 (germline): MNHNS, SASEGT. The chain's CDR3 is CASSDLSGTSGSWETQYF. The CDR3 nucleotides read TGTGCCAGCAGTGATTTGTCCGGGACTAGCGGGAGTTGGGAGACCCAGTACTTC.

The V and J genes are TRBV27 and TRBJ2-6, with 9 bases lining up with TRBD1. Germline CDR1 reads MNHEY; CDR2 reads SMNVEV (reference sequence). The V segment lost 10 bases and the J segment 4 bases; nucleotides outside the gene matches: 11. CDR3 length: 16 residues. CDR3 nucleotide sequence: TGTGCCACCACAGGGGGCGCTGGCTCAGGGGCCAACGTCCTGACTTTC. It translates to CATTGGAGSGANVLTF. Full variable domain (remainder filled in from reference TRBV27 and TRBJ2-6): EAQVTQNPRYLITVTGKKLTVTCSQNMNHEYMSWYRQDPGLGLRQIYYSMNVEVTDKGDVPEGYKVSRKEKRNFPLILESPSPNQTSLYFCATTGGAGSGANVLTFGAGSRLTVL.

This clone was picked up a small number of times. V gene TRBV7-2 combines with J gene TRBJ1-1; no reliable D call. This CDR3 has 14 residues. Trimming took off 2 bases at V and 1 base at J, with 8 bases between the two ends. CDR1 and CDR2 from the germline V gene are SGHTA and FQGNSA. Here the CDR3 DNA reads TGTGCCAGCAGCTTATCTGGCCCGAACACTGAAGCTTTCTTT. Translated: CASSLSGPNTEAFF.

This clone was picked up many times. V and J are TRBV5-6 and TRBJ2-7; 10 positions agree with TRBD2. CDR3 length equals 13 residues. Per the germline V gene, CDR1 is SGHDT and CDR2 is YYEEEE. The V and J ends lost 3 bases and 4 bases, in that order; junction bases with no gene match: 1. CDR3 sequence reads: CASSSGLAYEQYF. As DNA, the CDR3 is TGTGCCAGCAGCTCGGGACTAGCGTACGAGCAGTACTTC.

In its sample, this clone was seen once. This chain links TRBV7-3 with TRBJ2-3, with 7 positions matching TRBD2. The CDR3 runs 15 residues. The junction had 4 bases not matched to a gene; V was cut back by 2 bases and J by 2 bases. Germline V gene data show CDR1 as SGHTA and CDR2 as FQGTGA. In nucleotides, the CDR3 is TGTGCCAGCAGCTTAGTCGGGAGGCCCACAGATACGCAGTATTTT. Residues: CASSLVGRPTDTQYF.

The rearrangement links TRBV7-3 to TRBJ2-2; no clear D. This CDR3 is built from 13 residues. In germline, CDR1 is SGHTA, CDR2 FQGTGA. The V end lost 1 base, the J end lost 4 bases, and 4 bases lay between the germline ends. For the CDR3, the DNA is TGTGCCAGCAGCTTAAGAGGCACCGGGGAGCTGTTTTTT. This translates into CASSLRGTGELFF.

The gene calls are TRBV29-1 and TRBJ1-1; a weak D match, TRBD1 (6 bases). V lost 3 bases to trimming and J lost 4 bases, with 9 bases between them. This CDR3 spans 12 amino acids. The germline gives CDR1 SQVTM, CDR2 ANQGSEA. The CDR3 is CSVDRGPTEAFF. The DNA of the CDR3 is TGCAGCGTTGACAGGGGCCCCACTGAAGCTTTCTTT.

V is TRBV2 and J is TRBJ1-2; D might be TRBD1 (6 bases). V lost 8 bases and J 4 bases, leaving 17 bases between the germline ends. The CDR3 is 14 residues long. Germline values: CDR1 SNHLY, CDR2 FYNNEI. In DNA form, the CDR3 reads TGTGCCAGCTACAGGGTCGGGTTTTCCTATGGCTACACCTTC. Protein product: CASYRVGFSYGYTF.